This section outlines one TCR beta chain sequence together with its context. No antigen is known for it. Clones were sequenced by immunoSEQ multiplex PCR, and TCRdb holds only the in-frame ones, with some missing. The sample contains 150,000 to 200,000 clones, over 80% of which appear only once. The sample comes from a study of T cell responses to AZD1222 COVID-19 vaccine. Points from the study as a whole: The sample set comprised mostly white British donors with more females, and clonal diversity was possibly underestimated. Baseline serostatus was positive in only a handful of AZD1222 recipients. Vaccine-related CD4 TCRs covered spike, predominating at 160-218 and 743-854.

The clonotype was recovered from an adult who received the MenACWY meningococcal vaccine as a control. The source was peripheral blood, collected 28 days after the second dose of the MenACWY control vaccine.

As DNA, the CDR3 is TGCGCCAGCAGCCAAGGAACAGGTAACTCCTACAATGAGCAGTTCTTC. Encoded protein: CASSQGTGNSYNEQFF. The chain uses TRBV4-3 and TRBJ2-1, with D possibly being TRBD1 (5 bases). Trimming stripped 1 base from V and 0 bases from J, with 10 bases between. There are 16 residues in the CDR3. CDR1 and CDR2 from the germline V gene are LGHNA and YSLEER.